Listed below are T cell receptor beta chains from one sample, sequenced in a study of blood T cell repertoires in COVID-19. Measured with immunoSEQ multiplex PCR; TCRdb has only the in-frame clones, and not every one. The table lists about 300,000 clones, about nine tenths of them singletons. The source material was peripheral blood. Receptor source: a woman in her forties or fifties with COVID-19, enrolled during active disease. CDR3s include the opening cysteine and the closing phenylalanine or tryptophan. A D gene is named only where the DNA matches it firmly. Rows give clone size only sometimes, using once, few, many, or a class for an expanded clone.

clone size,J gene,V gene,D gene,CDR3 protein,CDR3 DNA
.,TRBJ2-3,TRBV19,.,CASRTDAGFKNTDTQYF,TGTGCCAGTAGAACTGACGCGGGATTCAAAAACACAGATACGCAGTATTTT
.,TRBJ2-7,TRBV14,.,CASSPHYGDEYFYEQYF,TGTGCCAGCAGCCCCCATTATGGAGATGAATACTTCTACGAGCAGTACTTC
few,TRBJ1-2,TRBV12-2,.,CATIAGLTGLHGYTF,TGTGCAACCATCGCGGGCCTGACGGGACTACATGGCTACACCTTC
.,TRBJ2-5,TRBV11-3,TRBD1,CASSLGGTGGETQYF,TGTGCCAGCAGCTTAGGCGGGACAGGTGGTGAGACCCAGTACTTC
.,TRBJ2-7,TRBV18,.,CASTSETGPGEQYF,TGTGCCAGCACCAGTGAGACAGGTCCGGGCGAGCAGTACTTC
.,TRBJ2-1,TRBV29-1,TRBD2,CSVFSAGGPDEQFF,TGCAGCGTTTTTTCAGCGGGAGGGCCGGATGAGCAGTTCTTC
.,TRBJ2-5,TRBV27,TRBD2,CASSLRLAGGQETQYF,TGTGCCAGCAGTCTCCGGCTAGCGGGGGGCCAAGAGACCCAGTACTTC
.,TRBJ1-3,TRBV5-1,TRBD1,CASSPLGQNSGNTIYF,TGCGCCAGCAGCCCGTTGGGACAGAACTCTGGAAACACCATATATTTT
.,TRBJ2-7,TRBV7-9,TRBD1,CASSFLAGTGAIEQYF,TGTGCCAGCAGCTTCTTGGCCGGGACAGGGGCTATAGAGCAGTACTTC
.,TRBJ2-7,TRBV7-9,.,CASSHTLQLSYEQYF,TGTGCCAGCAGCCACACTTTACAGCTCTCCTACGAGCAGTACTTC
.,TRBJ2-5,TRBV11-2,TRBD1,CASSLGQKETQYF,TGTGCCAGCAGCTTGGGACAGAAAGAGACCCAGTACTTC
.,TRBJ1-5,TRBV19,.,CASSAGLNQPQHF,TGTGCCAGTAGTGCAGGACTCAATCAGCCCCAGCATTTT
.,TRBJ1-1,TRBV23-1,.,CATQTLNTEAFF,TGCGCCACCCAAACATTGAACACTGAAGCTTTCTTT
.,TRBJ2-5,TRBV6-2/TRBV6-3,.,CASSYFGRGRQETQYF,TGTGCCAGCAGTTACTTCGGCAGGGGTCGCCAAGAGACCCAGTACTTC
.,TRBJ2-3,TRBV18,TRBD1,CASSPRRQGSTDTQYF,TGTGCCAGCTCACCAAGGAGACAGGGGAGCACAGATACGCAGTATTTT
once,TRBJ1-5,TRBV6-1,.,CASSEQGGRNQPQHF,TGTGCCAGCAGTGAACAGGGCGGCCGCAATCAGCCCCAGCATTTT
.,TRBJ1-2,TRBV6-1,.,CASSEGGLATYYGYTF,TGTGCCAGCAGTGAGGGAGGGTTGGCGACTTATTATGGCTACACCTTC
.,TRBJ2-3,TRBV5-6,TRBD2,CASSTPRMLAGEVADTQYF,TGTGCCAGCAGCACCCCCCGGATGCTAGCGGGAGAAGTGGCAGATACGCAGTATTTT
.,TRBJ2-2,TRBV4-2,.,CASSQATSNTGELFF,TGTGCCAGCAGCCAAGCGACTTCTAACACCGGGGAGCTGTTTTTT
.,TRBJ2-1,TRBV11-3,TRBD2,CASSLIGRALYNEQFF,TGTGCCAGCAGCTTAATCGGGAGGGCCTTGTACAATGAGCAGTTCTTC
.,TRBJ2-5,TRBV11-3,TRBD1,CASSLGLAGGPQETQYF,TGTGCCAGCAGCTTAGGTTTGGCAGGGGGCCCTCAAGAGACCCAGTACTTC
.,TRBJ2-3,TRBV7-9,TRBD2,CASSLVGGGPLDTQYF,TGTGCCAGCAGCTTAGTTGGGGGAGGGCCATTGGATACGCAGTATTTT
.,TRBJ2-7,TRBV2,.,CASSPYRYEQYF,TGTGCCAGCAGTCCATATCGGTACGAGCAGTACTTC
.,TRBJ1-5,TRBV10-2,TRBD1,CASSESKGQGNQPQHF,TGCGCCAGCAGTGAGTCGAAGGGACAGGGCAATCAGCCCCAGCATTTT
.,TRBJ2-3,TRBV25-1,.,CASSGGGQGTDTQYF,TGTGCCAGCAGTGGGGGGGGGCAAGGAACAGATACGCAGTATTTT
.,TRBJ2-2,TRBV7-2,TRBD2,CASSLPTLAGGGNTGELFF,TGTGCCAGCAGCCTCCCAACCCTAGCGGGAGGGGGGAACACCGGGGAGCTGTTTTTT
.,TRBJ1-1,TRBV30,TRBD1,CAWRTGGNTEAFF,TGTGCCTGGCGGACAGGGGGGAACACTGAAGCTTTCTTT
few,TRBJ2-1,TRBV6-6,TRBD1,CATRLPAGQGEFEQFF,TGTGCCACAAGATTACCCGCGGGACAGGGGGAATTTGAGCAGTTCTTC
.,TRBJ2-2,TRBV27,TRBD2,CASTPSGRLATGELFF,TGTGCCAGCACCCCTAGCGGGAGGTTGGCCACCGGGGAGCTGTTTTTT
.,TRBJ2-1,TRBV12-3/TRBV12-4,.,CASSGGKANEQFF,TGTGCCAGCAGCGGAGGAAAGGCCAATGAGCAGTTCTTC
.,TRBJ1-4,TRBV19,.,CASRRGWGNEKLFF,TGTGCCAGTAGGCGAGGGTGGGGTAATGAAAAACTGTTTTTT
.,TRBJ2-7,TRBV19,TRBD2,CASSTGTSGAITYEQYF,TGTGCCAGTAGTACAGGGACTAGCGGGGCTATTACCTACGAGCAGTACTTC
.,TRBJ2-5,TRBV19,TRBD2,CASSIESGKQETQYF,TGTGCCAGTAGTATCGAGAGCGGGAAACAAGAGACCCAGTACTTC
.,TRBJ1-2,TRBV5-6,.,CASSRKPGRTTIGYTF,TGTGCCAGCAGCCGAAAGCCGGGACGGACTACTATTGGCTACACCTTC
.,TRBJ2-5,TRBV6-1,TRBD2,CASSEVGTSGRSGETQYF,TGTGCCAGCAGTGAAGTAGGGACTAGCGGGAGATCAGGGGAGACCCAGTACTTC
.,TRBJ2-1,TRBV12-5,TRBD2,CASLGLAGGRGKQFF,TGTGCTAGTTTGGGGCTAGCGGGAGGCAGGGGTAAGCAGTTCTTC